The clone carrying this T cell receptor (beta chain) was picked up many times. The antigen is unknown. Looked up from germline, CDR1 is SGHTA and CDR2 is FQGNSA. This CDR3 has 12 amino acids. Trimming shortened V by 7 bases and J by 4 bases, and 9 bases separated the two germline ends. The data stem from a study of T-cell memory formation after mild COVID-19. Overall study results and limits: Clones that got smaller from day 15 to 85 had even CD4/CD8, while clones growing later tipped toward CD4+. In pre-infection memory, a portion of responding clones appeared, which suggested that cross-reactive memory joined.

TCRdb fed the 5' RACE reads into MiXCR, producing one record per CDR3 protein. The data show about 100,000 distinct CDR3 sequences, 11% seen once. This clonotype was obtained from a man younger than 35 who had mild COVID-19 (a few samples of this study predate the infection). Cell type and time point are not known. Input material: PBMCs or a T cell subset sorted from them (not recorded which). J is TRBJ2-3 and V is TRBV7-2, with D hard to call. The CDR3, as DNA: TGTGCCAGCACCTGGACCGCAGATACGCAGTATTTT. This translates into CASTWTADTQYF.